This T cell receptor (beta chain) was obtained from a study of human T cells and chemical hapten exposure. Looking at the study overall: All patients underwent weekly scalp dosing with diphenylcyclopropenone for the full roughly 25-week study.

Overall study results and limits: In the PT1 data, expanded TCR counts showed a positive correlation with patch test score. As the donors had alopecia, their immune response may differ from healthy people's.

Germline loops: CDR1 KGHSH, CDR2 LQKENI. The CDR3 has 14 amino acids. Trimming shortened V by 3 bases and J by 8 bases, and 14 bases separated the two germline ends. Time point noted: patch test 3, about 24 weeks after DPC sensitization. This sample's treatment: therapeutic diphenylcyclopropenone sensitization with weekly scalp DPC. The study extracted total RNA from unfractionated whole blood. TCRdb re-called the RACE reads through MiXCR, storing one row per CDR3 protein. Counted here are some 110,000 distinct CDR3 sequences, nearly 35% occurring once; the ten biggest clones make up roughly 2.6%. Concerning this clonotype: What it recognizes is unknown.

This TCR was sampled from a man between 35 and 55 years old with alopecia areata. Some clones in this sample may be carry-over from other donors' samples. The chain couples TRBV18 to TRBJ2-1; D possibly uses TRBD1 or TRBD2 (5 bases each). The sequencing used whole blood, collected in connection with sensitization to the hapten diphenylcyclopropenone (DPC). DNA for the CDR3: TGTGCCAGCTCACCCCAAAACAGAGGGGATGAGCAGTTCTTC. It is translated as CASSPQNRGDEQFF.